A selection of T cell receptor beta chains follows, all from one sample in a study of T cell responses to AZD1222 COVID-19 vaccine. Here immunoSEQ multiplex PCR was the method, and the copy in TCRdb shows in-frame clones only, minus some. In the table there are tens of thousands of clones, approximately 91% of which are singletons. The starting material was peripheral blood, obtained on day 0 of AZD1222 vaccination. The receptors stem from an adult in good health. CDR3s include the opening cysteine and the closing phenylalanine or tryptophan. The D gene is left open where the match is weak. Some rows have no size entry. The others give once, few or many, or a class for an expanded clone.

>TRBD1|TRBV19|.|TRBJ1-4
CASSIRRDRVEKLFF
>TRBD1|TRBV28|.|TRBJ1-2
CASNDRARGYTF
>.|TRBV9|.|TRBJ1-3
CASSRSFAGNTIYF
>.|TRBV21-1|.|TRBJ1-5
CASSPDHRSRNQPQHF
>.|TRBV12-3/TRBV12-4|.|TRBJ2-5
CASSPQETQYF
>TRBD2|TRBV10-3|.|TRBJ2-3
CAISEASGGAYRDTQYF
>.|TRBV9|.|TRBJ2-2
CASTPIGRGNTGELFF
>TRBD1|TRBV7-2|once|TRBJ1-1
CASSANQGATEAFF
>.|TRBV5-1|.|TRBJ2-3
CASSLGREIADTQYF
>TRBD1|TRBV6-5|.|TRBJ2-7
CASKSGTGIDEQYF
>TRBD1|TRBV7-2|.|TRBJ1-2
CASSLDTGGYGYTF
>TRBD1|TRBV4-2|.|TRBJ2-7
CASSHRGQGHEQYF
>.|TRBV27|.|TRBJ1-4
CASSSRGRFNEKLFF
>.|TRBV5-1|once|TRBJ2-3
CASSLSGTSTDTQYF
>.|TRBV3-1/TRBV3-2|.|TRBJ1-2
CASSQRTSAASGYTF
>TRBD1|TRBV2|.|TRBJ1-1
CASTPLKIGGASTEAFF
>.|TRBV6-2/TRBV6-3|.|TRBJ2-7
CASSLTRGHRSSYEQYF